Presented here are 7 T cell receptor beta chains from one specimen sequenced in a study of OX40 agonist ivuxolimab in advanced cancers. Clones were sequenced by immunoSEQ multiplex PCR, and TCRdb holds only the in-frame ones, with some missing. The sample has some 60,000 clones, 85% to 95% seen once. The sample was CD4+ or CD8+ T cells sorted from blood, taken in a trial of the OX40 agonist ivuxolimab. Source of these receptors: an adult with an advanced solid tumor such as melanoma, head and neck, liver or kidney cancer.

This clone was detected once. This chain uses TRBV5-1 with TRBJ2-7; D remains unclear. The V end was cut by 4 bases, the J end by 5 bases, with 10 bases between. Germline V CDR1 and CDR2: SGHRS, YFSETQ. This CDR3 contains 12 residues. CDR3 in amino acids: CASSVGSDEQYF. Here the CDR3 DNA reads TGCGCCAGCAGCGTGGGCTCGGACGAGCAGTACTTC.

V usage is TRBV5-4 and J usage is TRBJ2-7, with D hard to call. From germline, CDR1 is SGHNT and CDR2 YYREEE (reference sequence). Trimming took 0 bases from V and 3 from J, leaving 7 bases between them. This CDR3 contains 13 residues. In nucleotides, the CDR3 is TGTGCCAGCAGCTTGGGAGGCTTCTACGAGCAGTACTTC. Its protein product is CASSLGGFYEQYF.

CDR3: CARKGGRHYNEQFF. DNA for the CDR3: TGTGCCCGTAAGGGCGGGAGACATTACAATGAGCAGTTCTTC. The chain carries TRBV21-1 and TRBJ2-1; the table's D call TRBD2 went unverified against the DNA. TRBV21-1 is reported as a pseudogene. This CDR3 has 14 amino acids.

This CDR3 is CASSFATRGGGATNYGYTF. CDR3 in DNA: TGTGCCAGCAGTTTCGCCACGAGAGGGGGCGGGGCCACTAACTATGGCTACACCTTC. The chain employs TRBV27 and TRBJ1-2; 7 bases line up with TRBD1. The CDR3 length is 19 residues. Germline values: CDR1 MNHEY, CDR2 SMNVEV (reference sequence). J was trimmed by 0 bases and V by 3 bases; bases with no gene match: 16.

The rearrangement uses TRBV7-9 and TRBJ2-7; 10 bases line up with TRBD1. The CDR3 extends over 15 amino acids. The V gene end was trimmed by 7 bases and the J gene end by 7 bases; junction bases not matched to a gene: 13. Looked up from germline, CDR1 is SEHNR and CDR2 is FQNEAQ (reference sequence). The CDR3 DNA is TGTGCCAGCAACAAAGACAGGGGGCAGTTCTCGGAGCAGTACTTC. Amino acid sequence: CASNKDRGQFSEQYF.

The chain recombines TRBV29-1 with TRBJ2-1, with D unresolved. Germline CDR1 SQVTM, CDR2 ANQGSEA. Trimming cost V 7 bases and J 9 bases, with 25 bases left between them. This CDR3 is 15 amino acids long. The CDR3 protein is CSASHPRLPLIEQFF. The CDR3 DNA reads TGCAGCGCCAGCCACCCAAGACTCCCACTGATTGAGCAGTTCTTC.

The V and J genes are TRBV19 and TRBJ1-1; D is perhaps TRBD1 (5 bases). The V end was cut by 4 bases, the J end by 1 base, with 13 bases between. CDR1 is LNHDA and CDR2 is SQIVND in the germline V gene (reference sequence). CDR3 length equals 15 residues. The CDR3 region is CASSNQRGGNTEAFF. The CDR3 bases are TGTGCCAGTAGTAATCAGCGGGGGGGGAACACTGAAGCTTTCTTT.